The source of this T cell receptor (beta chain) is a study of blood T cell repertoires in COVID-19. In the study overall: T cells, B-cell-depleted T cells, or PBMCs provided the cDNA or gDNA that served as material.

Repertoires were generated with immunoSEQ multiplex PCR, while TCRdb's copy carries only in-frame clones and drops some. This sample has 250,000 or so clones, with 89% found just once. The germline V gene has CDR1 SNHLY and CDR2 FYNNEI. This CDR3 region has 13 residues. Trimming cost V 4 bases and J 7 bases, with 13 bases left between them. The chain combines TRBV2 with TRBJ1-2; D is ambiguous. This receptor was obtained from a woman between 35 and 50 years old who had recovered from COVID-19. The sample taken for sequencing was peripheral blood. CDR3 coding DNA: TGTGCCAGCAGTGTAGGGTGGGGAGCTGGCTACACCTTC. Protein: CASSVGWGAGYTF. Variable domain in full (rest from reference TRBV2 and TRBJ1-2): EPEVTQTPSHQVTQMGQEVILRCVPISNHLYFYWYRQILGQKVEFLVSFYNNEISEKSEIFDDQFSVERPDGSNFTLKIRSTKLEDSAMYFCASSVGWGAGYTFGSGTRLTVV.